This TCR beta chain appears in the sequencing data of a study of T cell responses to AZD1222 COVID-19 vaccine. On the study more broadly: Researchers grouped second doses given at about 4 or about 12 weeks into one pool. Study-wide results and limits: Breadth and depth of Spike-specific TCRs rose after two AZD1222 doses.

TCRdb's table, derived via immunoSEQ multiplex PCR, lists solely in-frame clones and lacks some. The sample has roughly 160,000 clones; 90% to 95% are singletons. The CDR3 contains 13 residues. V gave up 2 bases and J gave up 4 bases, with 6 bases separating them. Per germline, CDR1 MDHEN and CDR2 SYDVKM. Of note for this clone: The antigen is unknown.

This receptor was obtained from an adult in good health. The source material was peripheral blood, sampled on day 0 of AZD1222 vaccination. The J gene is TRBJ1-5, the V gene TRBV28; no definite D call. CDR3: CASSLGSNQPQHF. The CDR3 DNA sequence: TGTGCCAGCAGTTTAGGCTCGAATCAGCCCCAGCATTTT.